These T cell receptor beta chains were read from a single sample in a study of regulatory T cells in long-lasting Graves disease. TCRdb reprocessed the multiplex PCR reads with MiXCR, giving one entry per CDR3 protein. The sample comprises 400,000 or so distinct CDR3 sequences, roughly a quarter of which are singletons, and around 24% rests with the top ten. The sequencing used peripheral blood mononuclear cells (PBMCs), collected when the disease was refractory, from a patient treated with antithyroid drugs. The source of these receptors is a female donor with Graves disease. Each CDR3 is given with its conserved first and last residue. D genes are given only for firm matches. Where a row states a size, it is once, few, many or the class of an expanded clone; other rows omit it.

j_call: TRBJ2-5; clone_size: many; v_call: TRBV6-5; d_call: TRBD1; cdr3_aa: CASSFGQGASGTQYF; cdr3_nt: TGTGCCAGCAGTTTCGGACAGGGGGCGAGCGGGACCCAGTACTTC
j_call: TRBJ1-1; clone_size: .; v_call: TRBV20-1; d_call: .; cdr3_aa: CSARPYQAFF; cdr3_nt: TGCAGTGCTAGACCGTATCAGGCTTTCTTT
j_call: TRBJ2-7; clone_size: .; v_call: TRBV18; d_call: .; cdr3_aa: CASSPITGHEQYF; cdr3_nt: TGTGCCAGCTCACCGATTACAGGGCACGAGCAGTACTTC
j_call: TRBJ2-7; clone_size: few; v_call: TRBV7-3; d_call: .; cdr3_aa: CASSLAAGSYEQYF; cdr3_nt: TGTGCCAGCAGCTTAGCAGCCGGCAGCTACGAGCAGTACTTC
j_call: TRBJ1-2; clone_size: .; v_call: TRBV20-1; d_call: TRBD1; cdr3_aa: CSARDQGTEFYGYTF; cdr3_nt: TGCAGTGCTAGAGATCAAGGGACAGAGTTCTATGGCTACACCTTC
j_call: TRBJ2-4; clone_size: few; v_call: TRBV10-3; d_call: .; cdr3_aa: CAISELQGATIQYF; cdr3_nt: TGTGCCATCAGTGAGTTGCAGGGAGCTACTATTCAGTACTTC
j_call: TRBJ2-4; clone_size: many; v_call: TRBV30; d_call: .; cdr3_aa: CAWSSTGSLGNIQYF; cdr3_nt: TGTGCCTGGAGTTCAACCGGGAGTCTGGGGAACATTCAGTACTTC
j_call: TRBJ2-6; clone_size: .; v_call: TRBV6-1; d_call: .; cdr3_aa: CASSDVGFPGANVLTF; cdr3_nt: TGTGCCAGCAGTGACGTTGGGTTTCCTGGGGCCAACGTCCTGACTTTC
j_call: TRBJ2-7; clone_size: .; v_call: TRBV30; d_call: .; cdr3_aa: CAWGVAGSYEQYF; cdr3_nt: TGTGCCTGGGGGGTGGCAGGAAGCTACGAGCAGTACTTC
j_call: TRBJ2-4; clone_size: few; v_call: TRBV6-2/TRBV6-3; d_call: .; cdr3_aa: CASSYSSGRDIQYF; cdr3_nt: TGTGCCAGCAGTTACTCGTCGGGTCGGGACATTCAGTACTTC
j_call: TRBJ2-4; clone_size: .; v_call: TRBV9; d_call: TRBD1; cdr3_aa: CASSRGDRGLENIQYF; cdr3_nt: TGTGCCAGCAGCCGTGGGGACAGGGGGCTAGAGAACATTCAGTACTTC
j_call: TRBJ2-6; clone_size: .; v_call: TRBV7-2; d_call: TRBD1; cdr3_aa: CASSTSTGLGSGANVLTF; cdr3_nt: TGTGCCAGCAGCACATCGACAGGGTTAGGCTCTGGGGCCAACGTCCTGACTTTC
j_call: TRBJ2-5; clone_size: .; v_call: TRBV6-2/TRBV6-3; d_call: .; cdr3_aa: CASSYVRGGTQYF; cdr3_nt: TGTGCCAGCAGTTACGTTAGGGGGGGGACCCAGTACTTC
j_call: TRBJ2-7; clone_size: many; v_call: TRBV7-2; d_call: TRBD1; cdr3_aa: CASSLGQASYEQYF; cdr3_nt: TGCGCCAGCAGCTTGGGACAGGCTTCCTACGAGCAGTACTTC
j_call: TRBJ1-5; clone_size: .; v_call: TRBV18; d_call: .; cdr3_aa: CASSPGYNQPQHF; cdr3_nt: TGTGCCAGCTCACCAGGGTACAATCAGCCCCAGCATTTT
j_call: TRBJ2-7; clone_size: many; v_call: TRBV2; d_call: TRBD2; cdr3_aa: CAIGTTTYEQYF; cdr3_nt: TGTGCCATAGGGACTACGACCTACGAGCAGTACTTC
j_call: TRBJ1-1; clone_size: .; v_call: TRBV12-3/TRBV12-4; d_call: .; cdr3_aa: CASSRAAGRDTEAFF; cdr3_nt: TGTGCCAGCAGCCGCGCTGCAGGGAGAGACACTGAAGCTTTCTTT
j_call: TRBJ2-7; clone_size: few; v_call: TRBV5-1; d_call: TRBD2; cdr3_aa: CAGSLEVAGAYEQYF; cdr3_nt: TGCGCCGGCAGCTTGGAGGTAGCGGGAGCGTACGAGCAGTACTTC
j_call: TRBJ2-2; clone_size: many; v_call: TRBV28; d_call: .; cdr3_aa: CASRRGTNTGELFF; cdr3_nt: TGTGCCAGCAGGAGGGGGACGAACACCGGGGAGCTGTTTTTT
j_call: TRBJ2-7; clone_size: many; v_call: TRBV6-1; d_call: .; cdr3_aa: CASSGDWEMYEQYF; cdr3_nt: TGTGCCAGCAGTGGGGACTGGGAGATGTACGAGCAGTACTTC
j_call: TRBJ1-1; clone_size: .; v_call: TRBV6-1; d_call: TRBD1; cdr3_aa: CASRSGTGDTEAFF; cdr3_nt: TGTGCCAGCAGGTCCGGGACAGGGGATACTGAAGCTTTCTTT
j_call: TRBJ1-1; clone_size: few; v_call: TRBV14; d_call: .; cdr3_aa: CASSPQAYTEAFF; cdr3_nt: TGTGCCAGCAGCCCACAGGCCTACACTGAAGCTTTCTTT
j_call: TRBJ2-2; clone_size: .; v_call: TRBV6-1; d_call: .; cdr3_aa: CASSEMGGANTGELFF; cdr3_nt: TGTGCCAGCAGTGAAATGGGTGGAGCGAACACCGGGGAGCTGTTTTTT
j_call: TRBJ2-7; clone_size: .; v_call: TRBV20-1; d_call: .; cdr3_aa: CSAEPGQPNSYEQYF; cdr3_nt: TGCAGTGCTGAACCGGGACAACCGAACTCCTACGAGCAGTACTTC
j_call: TRBJ1-1; clone_size: few; v_call: TRBV6-5; d_call: .; cdr3_aa: CASSYIVFGNTEAFF; cdr3_nt: TGTGCCAGCAGTTACATCGTATTTGGGAACACTGAAGCTTTCTTT
j_call: TRBJ2-7; clone_size: .; v_call: TRBV7-2; d_call: TRBD2; cdr3_aa: CASSYRTSGSLFEQYF; cdr3_nt: TGTGCCAGCAGCTATAGGACTAGCGGGAGTCTTTTCGAGCAGTACTTC
j_call: TRBJ1-2; clone_size: .; v_call: TRBV5-1; d_call: .; cdr3_aa: CASRTALTNYGYTF; cdr3_nt: TGCGCCAGCAGGACAGCACTAACTAACTATGGCTACACCTTC
j_call: TRBJ2-4; clone_size: many; v_call: TRBV28; d_call: TRBD2; cdr3_aa: CASSATSGRAKNIQYF; cdr3_nt: TGTGCCAGCAGTGCCACTAGCGGGAGAGCCAAAAACATTCAGTACTTC
j_call: TRBJ2-5; clone_size: .; v_call: TRBV29-1; d_call: TRBD2; cdr3_aa: CSVSAMTSGRGAQYF; cdr3_nt: TGCAGCGTTTCAGCTATGACTAGCGGGCGAGGGGCCCAGTACTTC
j_call: TRBJ1-1; clone_size: .; v_call: TRBV6-2/TRBV6-3; d_call: .; cdr3_aa: CASSYLMDQGPNTEAFF; cdr3_nt: TGTGCCAGCAGTTATCTAATGGACCAGGGTCCTAACACTGAAGCTTTCTTT
j_call: TRBJ2-2; clone_size: few; v_call: TRBV28; d_call: TRBD1; cdr3_aa: CASRHGTGGPGELFF; cdr3_nt: TGTGCCAGCAGGCACGGGACAGGGGGACCCGGGGAGCTGTTTTTT
j_call: TRBJ1-5; clone_size: .; v_call: TRBV24-1; d_call: TRBD1; cdr3_aa: CARDGRDRGFCQPQHF; cdr3_nt: TGTGCCCGGGATGGACGGGACAGGGGCTTCTGTCAGCCCCAGCATTTT
j_call: TRBJ1-5; clone_size: few; v_call: TRBV11-2; d_call: TRBD1; cdr3_aa: CASSLYLTGDQPQHF; cdr3_nt: TGTGCCAGCAGCTTATATCTGACAGGGGACCAGCCCCAGCATTTT
j_call: TRBJ2-7; clone_size: many; v_call: TRBV12-3/TRBV12-4; d_call: TRBD1; cdr3_aa: CASSLEGLLGTGGEQYF; cdr3_nt: TGTGCCAGCAGTTTAGAAGGGCTGCTGGGAACAGGGGGCGAGCAGTACTTC
j_call: TRBJ2-1; clone_size: .; v_call: TRBV24-1; d_call: .; cdr3_aa: CATSDVDEQFF; cdr3_nt: TGTGCCACCAGTGATGTAGATGAGCAGTTCTTC
j_call: TRBJ2-4; clone_size: many; v_call: TRBV5-1; d_call: .; cdr3_aa: CASRQGPKNIQYF; cdr3_nt: TGCGCCAGCAGACAGGGACCCAAAAACATTCAGTACTTC
j_call: TRBJ2-7; clone_size: many; v_call: TRBV14; d_call: .; cdr3_aa: CASSLTNYYEQYF; cdr3_nt: TGTGCCAGCAGCCTAACCAACTACTACGAGCAGTACTTC
j_call: TRBJ1-6; clone_size: few; v_call: TRBV27; d_call: .; cdr3_aa: CASSFFSYNSPLHF; cdr3_nt: TGTGCCAGCAGTTTTTTCTCCTATAATTCACCCCTCCACTTT
j_call: TRBJ1-1; clone_size: .; v_call: TRBV29-1; d_call: TRBD1; cdr3_aa: CSVAWDRIMNTEAFF; cdr3_nt: TGCAGCGTTGCCTGGGACAGAATAATGAACACTGAAGCTTTCTTT
j_call: TRBJ2-5; clone_size: .; v_call: TRBV7-9; d_call: .; cdr3_aa: CASSSQARQETQYF; cdr3_nt: TGTGCCAGCAGCTCCCAAGCCCGCCAAGAGACCCAGTACTTC
j_call: TRBJ2-7; clone_size: .; v_call: TRBV7-9; d_call: TRBD1; cdr3_aa: CASSLGQGQDYEQYF; cdr3_nt: TGTGCCAGCAGCTTAGGACAGGGCCAGGACTACGAGCAGTACTTC
j_call: TRBJ2-2; clone_size: few; v_call: TRBV20-1; d_call: .; cdr3_aa: CSARVSRINTGELFF; cdr3_nt: TGCAGTGCTAGAGTCTCGCGGATAAACACCGGGGAGCTGTTTTTT
j_call: TRBJ2-7; clone_size: .; v_call: TRBV6-2/TRBV6-3; d_call: TRBD2; cdr3_aa: CATGSGSEQYF; cdr3_nt: TGTGCCACCGGGAGCGGGAGTGAGCAGTACTTC
j_call: TRBJ2-7; clone_size: .; v_call: TRBV20-1; d_call: TRBD1; cdr3_aa: CSVSRTGKSYEQYF; cdr3_nt: TGCAGTGTTTCCCGGACAGGGAAGTCCTACGAGCAGTACTTC
j_call: TRBJ1-5; clone_size: many; v_call: TRBV12-3/TRBV12-4; d_call: .; cdr3_aa: CASSQRTGNQPQHF; cdr3_nt: TGTGCCAGCAGCCAGCGGACGGGAAATCAGCCCCAGCATTTT
j_call: TRBJ1-2; clone_size: many; v_call: TRBV11-2; d_call: .; cdr3_aa: CASSFSMGRGGYTF; cdr3_nt: TGTGCCAGCAGCTTTTCGATGGGGCGTGGTGGCTACACCTTC
j_call: TRBJ1-5; clone_size: few; v_call: TRBV24-1; d_call: TRBD1; cdr3_aa: CATSDPREGGANQPQHF; cdr3_nt: TGTGCCACCAGTGACCCCCGGGAAGGGGGCGCAAATCAGCCCCAGCATTTT
j_call: TRBJ2-4; clone_size: .; v_call: TRBV19; d_call: TRBD1; cdr3_aa: CASSIGRGRIAENIQYF; cdr3_nt: TGTGCCAGTAGTATCGGCAGGGGGCGAATAGCCGAAAACATTCAGTACTTC